This entry lists 18 T cell receptor beta chains sequenced from one sample in a study of blood T cell repertoires in COVID-19. Profiling relied on immunoSEQ multiplex PCR, and the TCRdb table lists in-frame clones only, not all of them. The sample lists more than 250,000 clones, nearly 90% occurring once. Sequencing was carried out using PBMCs or T cells enriched from blood (not recorded which). Receptor source: a young woman with acute COVID-19.

The rearrangement joins TRBV18 to TRBJ1-1; D is ambiguous. V dropped 1 base and J dropped 3 bases, with 6 bases sitting between them. From germline, CDR1 is KGHSH and CDR2 LQKENI. The CDR3 has 13 amino acids. CDR3 region: CASSPRQDTEAFF. The CDR3 DNA follows: TGTGCCAGCTCACCACGGCAGGACACTGAAGCTTTCTTT.

The V and J genes are TRBV27 and TRBJ2-3; the match to TRBD2 covers 7 bases. Germline-derived CDR1 and CDR2 are MNHEY and SMNVEV (reference sequence). CDR3 length equals 17 residues. The J segment lost 2 bases and the V segment lost 3 bases, leaving 11 bases of the junction unmatched. The CDR3 DNA is TGTGCCAGCAGTTTTGGGGGAGGGCAGCCCTCCACAGATACGCAGTATTTT. Amino acids: CASSFGGGQPSTDTQYF.

J is TRBJ1-1 and V is TRBV7-2; 7 bases agree with TRBD1. Germline V gene lookup returns CDR1 SGHTA and CDR2 FQGNSA. This CDR3 spans 15 amino acids. V was pared by 3 bases and J by 1 base, with 5 bases of the junction left unmatched. Written as DNA, the CDR3 is TGTGCCAGCAGCTTTTTCCCAGGGGGGAACACTGAAGCTTTCTTT. It yields the protein CASSFFPGGNTEAFF.

The gene calls are TRBV30 and TRBJ1-6, with D perhaps matching TRBD1 (5 bases). The CDR3 is made up of 12 amino acids. Trimming cost V 5 bases and J 11 bases, with 13 bases left between them. Germline V gene sequence: CDR1 GTSNPN, CDR2 SVGIG (reference sequence). The CDR3 nucleotides read TGTGCCTGGGATCAACGGGGGGCACCCCTCCACTTT. Translated: CAWDQRGAPLHF.

The J gene is TRBJ1-1, the V gene TRBV7-6, with 7 bases that match TRBD1. V lost 5 bases, J lost 0 bases, and 3 bases stayed unmatched. Germline CDR1 reads SGHVS; CDR2 reads FNYEAQ. The CDR3 runs to 14 residues. CDR3 sequence reads: CASSQDRMNTEAFF. The CDR3 coding sequence is TGTGCCAGCAGCCAGGACAGGATGAACACTGAAGCTTTCTTT.

This clone appeared a single time. The CDR3: CAWNPGRAAYEQFF. The CDR3 DNA sequence: TGTGCCTGGAACCCCGGGAGGGCCGCGTATGAGCAGTTCTTC. This chain connects TRBV30 to TRBJ2-1; 8 bases line up with TRBD2. J gave up 8 bases and V 4 bases, and 10 bases lay outside the gene matches. The CDR3 spans 14 residues. Germline assignment: CDR1 GTSNPN and CDR2 SVGIG (reference sequence).

The chain couples TRBV18 to TRBJ2-7, with 7 bases matching TRBD1. This CDR3 has 15 amino acids. Germline CDR1 KGHSH, CDR2 LQKENI. V was clipped by 3 bases and J by 2 bases; unmatched bases: 7. The CDR3 loop reads CASSPFRDRTYEQYF. In DNA form, the CDR3 reads TGTGCCAGCTCACCTTTCCGGGACAGAACCTACGAGCAGTACTTC.

V usage is TRBV27 and J usage is TRBJ1-2; 11 nucleotides line up with TRBD1. The CDR3 covers 12 residues. After removal of 6 bases from V and 8 bases from J, the junction contained 2 bases not matched to a gene. Germline CDR1 MNHEY, CDR2 SMNVEV (reference sequence). CDR3 protein: CASRRTGGGYTF. The CDR3 coding sequence is TGTGCCAGCAGGCGGACAGGGGGCGGCTACACCTTC.

This sequence joins TRBV7-2 and TRBJ2-2, with 15 nucleotides matching TRBD2. The CDR3 is made up of 19 amino acids. Trimming cost V 2 bases and J 7 bases; bases outside gene matches: 11. The germline CDR1 and CDR2 sequences are SGHTA and FQGNSA. The CDR3 protein is CASSLRSGTSGRYGGELFF. The CDR3 DNA is TGTGCCAGCAGCTTACGATCTGGGACTAGCGGGAGGTATGGCGGGGAGCTGTTTTTT.

This clone was picked up a small number of times. The chain has TRBV7-8 and TRBJ2-1; 9 nucleotides match TRBD2. The V segment lost 3 bases and the J segment 0 bases; nucleotides outside the gene matches: 3. The germline gives CDR1 SGHVS, CDR2 FQNEAQ. CDR3 length: 16 amino acids. CDR3 sequence (DNA): TGTGCCAGCAGCTTCCTAGCGGGATTCTCCTACAATGAGCAGTTCTTC. It is translated as CASSFLAGFSYNEQFF.

The chain combines TRBV5-1 with TRBJ2-1; 9 bases are shared with TRBD1. V was clipped by 4 bases and J by 3 bases; unmatched bases: 8. This CDR3 is built from 16 residues. Germline CDR1 SGHRS, CDR2 YFSETQ. CDR3 coding DNA: TGCGCCAGCAGCCAACCCGGGACAGGGCTCTACAATGAGCAGTTCTTC. As protein: CASSQPGTGLYNEQFF.

This clone has just one count. The chain employs TRBV29-1 and TRBJ2-1; the match to TRBD1 covers 7 bases. Germline trimming cut 1 base from V and 6 bases from J; bases unmatched to any gene: 12. The CDR3 has 16 residues. Germline CDR1 and CDR2: SQVTM and ANQGSEA. The CDR3 DNA sequence: TGCAGCGTTGAAGTTACGACAGGGTGGTTTGGCAATGAGCAGTTCTTC. It is translated as CSVEVTTGWFGNEQFF.

The rearrangement uses TRBV5-1 and TRBJ2-3, with D uncertain. CDR3 size: 13 residues. Germline assignment: CDR1 SGHRS and CDR2 YFSETQ. V dropped 3 bases and J dropped 0 bases, with 5 bases sitting between them. The CDR3 loop is CASSWLSTDTQYF. CDR3 nucleotide sequence: TGCGCCAGCAGCTGGCTTAGCACAGATACGCAGTATTTT.

The chain has TRBV11-3 and TRBJ1-6, with D perhaps matching TRBD1 (6 bases). V was trimmed by 2 bases and J by 9 bases, leaving 14 bases between them. Germline V gives CDR1 SGHNT, CDR2 YENEEA. CDR3 length: 15 residues. CDR3 residues: CASSLPGTGSSPLHF. The CDR3 coding sequence is TGTGCCAGCAGCTTACCGGGAACAGGGAGTTCACCCCTCCACTTT.

This sequence joins TRBV2 and TRBJ1-1; 7 nucleotides align to TRBD1. Trimming cost V 4 bases and J 4 bases; bases outside gene matches: 3. The CDR3 totals 13 residues. Looked up from germline, CDR1 is SNHLY and CDR2 is FYNNEI. DNA for the CDR3: TGTGCCAGCAGTGGACAGGGCTCCACTGAAGCTTTCTTT. Translated: CASSGQGSTEAFF.

This chain links TRBV10-3 with TRBJ1-1; TRBD1 matches at 7 bases. Trimming took 10 bases from V and 6 from J; bases not matched to a gene: 11. The length of the CDR3 is 13 residues. Germline assignment: CDR1 ENHRY and CDR2 SYGVKD. Written as DNA, the CDR3 is TGTGCCACCAGGGGGGGAGGGAATCCTGAAGCTTTCTTT. This gives the protein CATRGGGNPEAFF.

This clone was detected once. The chain combines TRBV15 with TRBJ1-3; TRBD1 matches at 11 bases. V lost 1 base to trimming and J lost 2 bases; unmatched junction nucleotides: 4. Germline CDR1 LNHNV, CDR2 YYDKDF (reference sequence). This CDR3 spans 17 amino acids. The CDR3: CATSRAGTGGAGNTIYF. The CDR3 DNA sequence: TGTGCCACCAGCAGAGCCGGGACAGGGGGAGCTGGAAACACCATATATTTT.

This chain joins TRBV19 and TRBJ2-5; no reliable D call. The V and J ends lost 5 bases and 0 bases respectively, with 25 bases between them. Germline CDR1 reads LNHDA; CDR2 reads SQIVND (reference sequence). The CDR3 spans 19 residues. CDR3 DNA sequence: TGTGCCAGTAGTCCGCACTGGAGCCGGATAGCAGACGACCAAGAGACCCAGTACTTC. This gives the protein CASSPHWSRIADDQETQYF.